This T cell receptor (beta chain) was sequenced during a study of identifying expanded T cells in peripheral blood. Assay used: immunoSEQ multiplex PCR; TCRdb lists only in-frame clones, some missing. The sample carries about 100,000 clones, over 80% recorded once. Germline CDR1 is MGHRA and CDR2 is YSYEKL. V shed 0 bases, J shed 8 bases, and the junction held 11 bases outside the gene matches. The CDR3 runs 19 residues. V gene TRBV4-1 combines with J gene TRBJ2-2, with 14 positions matching TRBD2. The clonotype originates from a person aged 18-69 years in good health. Material: blood. The DNA for the CDR3 is TGCGCCAGCAGCCAAGAAGCCGGGACTAGCGGGAGTGGCCCGGGGGAGCTGTTTTTT. Translating gives CASSQEAGTSGSGPGELFF.